Listed here is a single T cell receptor beta chain. Per germline, CDR1 MNHEY and CDR2 SVGAGI. The CDR3 is 15 amino acids. The junction had 5 bases not matched to a gene; V was cut back by 4 bases and J by 6 bases. Clones were sequenced by immunoSEQ multiplex PCR, and TCRdb holds only the in-frame ones, with some missing. This sample has about 440,000 clones, with roughly 88% found just once. Seattle patient enrollment occurred during active infection, with longitudinal follow-up thereafter. These data originate in a study of blood T cell repertoires in COVID-19. The receptor was isolated from a woman between 45 and 65 years old with COVID-19, enrolled during active disease. What was sequenced was peripheral blood. V is TRBV6-5 and J is TRBJ2-1, with 11 bases matching TRBD1. CDR3 nucleotide sequence: TGTGCCAGCAGTTCGGACAGGGGGCGCCTCAATGAGCAGTTCTTC. As protein: CASSSDRGRLNEQFF.